A single sample is the source of the 22 T cell receptor beta chains below, sequenced in a study of shared clonotypes between healthy human individuals. Profiled with immunoSEQ multiplex PCR; TCRdb holds only in-frame clones, not every one. The sample lists 630,000 or so clones, about 98% occurring once. Naive CD8 populations comprised CD45RO-negative cells positively selected for CCR7, excluding terminally differentiated effector memory CD45RA+ cells. The material sequenced was naive CD8+ T cells sorted from blood. The receptors come from a young man in good health.

The chain joins TRBV15 to TRBJ2-7; D perhaps matches TRBD1 (6 bases). The CDR3 is made up of 16 amino acids. Germline CDR1 reads LNHNV; CDR2 reads YYDKDF (reference sequence). V was clipped by 0 bases and J by 3 bases, with 15 bases between them. The CDR3 DNA follows: TGTGCCACCAGCAGAGATTCCTCTAGGACAGACTACGAGCAGTACTTC. This translates into CATSRDSSRTDYEQYF.

This clone was seen just once. The V and J genes are TRBV27 and TRBJ1-2, with a tentative D call TRBD1 (5 bases). V was cut by 5 bases and J by 4 bases, with 8 bases left in between. This CDR3 contains 12 residues. The germline CDR1 and CDR2 sequences are MNHEY and SMNVEV (reference sequence). The CDR3: CASSPGGYGYTF. The CDR3 DNA follows: TGTGCCAGCAGTCCGGGGGGCTATGGCTACACCTTC.

The gene calls are TRBV28 and TRBJ1-5, with 8 nucleotides matching TRBD1. Trimming took 5 bases from V and 5 from J; bases not matched to a gene: 2. Germline CDR1 is MDHEN and CDR2 is SYDVKM. The CDR3 consists of 13 residues. CDR3 loop: CASSRDRHQPQHF. The CDR3 region has the DNA TGTGCCAGCAGTCGGGACAGGCATCAGCCCCAGCATTTT.

This chain joins TRBV12-5 and TRBJ2-2; 14 bases are a match to TRBD2. Germline V CDR1 and CDR2: LGHNT, FRNRAP. This CDR3 has 18 residues. Trimming cost V 7 bases and J 4 bases; bases outside gene matches: 11. CDR3 amino acids: CASADGTSGRESTGELFF. The CDR3 nucleotides are TGTGCTAGTGCCGACGGGACTAGCGGGAGAGAATCCACCGGGGAGCTGTTTTTT. Full variable domain (remainder filled in from reference TRBV12-5 and TRBJ2-2): DARVTQTPRHKVTEMGQEVTMRCQPILGHNTVFWYRQTMMQGLELLAYFRNRAPLDDSGMPKDRFSAEMPDATLATLKIQPSEPRDSAVYFCASADGTSGRESTGELFFGEGSRLTVL.

V usage is TRBV4-1 and J usage is TRBJ2-1; tentatively, D is TRBD1 (7 bases). Trimming cost V 4 bases and J 3 bases, with 13 bases left between them. The germline CDR1 and CDR2 sequences are MGHRA and YSYEKL. The CDR3 spans 15 residues. The CDR3 protein is CASSRLQGGYNEQFF. The CDR3 DNA sequence: TGCGCCAGCAGCCGTCTTCAGGGGGGCTACAATGAGCAGTTCTTC.

The chain is built from TRBV7-2 and TRBJ2-3; D uncertain. This CDR3 contains 16 residues. The germline V gene encodes CDR1 SGHTA and CDR2 FQGNSA. Between the trimmed V and J ends, which lost 5 bases and 0 bases, there was a span of 15 bases. Written as DNA, the CDR3 is TGTGCCAGCAGCCTACCTGTAAGCGAAAGCACAGATACGCAGTATTTT. Protein product: CASSLPVSESTDTQYF.

This chain links TRBV15 with TRBJ2-7; D gene ambiguous. V gave up 1 base and J gave up 0 bases, with 7 bases separating them. CDR3 length equals 14 residues. CDR1 is LNHNV, CDR2 YYDKDF, per germline (reference sequence). CDR3 sequence reads: CATSRVKSSYEQYF. The CDR3 DNA reads as TGTGCCACCAGCAGAGTGAAGTCCTCCTACGAGCAGTACTTC.

This CDR3 reads CASSLVTASGLTYEQYF. The CDR3 DNA reads TGTGCCAGCAGCTTAGTTACGGCTAGCGGGCTTACCTACGAGCAGTACTTC. The chain joins TRBV11-2 to TRBJ2-7, with TRBD2 identical over 8 bases. CDR3 length: 17 residues. J was trimmed by 2 bases and V by 1 base; bases with no gene match: 10. CDR1 SGHAT and CDR2 FQNNGV come from the germline V gene. The full variable domain, its missing parts supplied by reference TRBV11-2 and TRBJ2-7, is EAGVAQSPRYKIIEKRQSVAFWCNPISGHATLYWYQQILGQGPKLLIQFQNNGVVDDSQLPKDRFSAERLKGVDSTLKIQPAKLEDSAVYLCASSLVTASGLTYEQYFGPGTRLTVT.

The chain employs TRBV14 and TRBJ2-7; possibly TRBD2 for D (5 bases). The V end was cut by 1 base, the J end by 2 bases, with 18 bases between. CDR3 size: 17 residues. Germline V gene sequence: CDR1 SGHDN, CDR2 FVKESK. The CDR3 coding sequence is TGTGCCAGCAGCCAAGGTCCGGACTCAGCCCTTCCCTACGAGCAGTACTTC. Encoded protein: CASSQGPDSALPYEQYF.

The chain is built from TRBV21-1 and TRBJ1-2; the D call of TRBD1 is as the table states it, not checked on the DNA. TRBV21-1 is termed a pseudogene. The CDR3 spans 16 residues. CDR3 protein: CASSEEGDRDNYGYTF. CDR3 DNA: TGTGCCAGCAGCGAAGAAGGGGACAGGGACAACTATGGCTACACCTTC.

The CDR3 sequence: CASSPFGSGNTIYF. CDR3 DNA sequence: TGTGCCAGCTCACCCTTTGGCTCTGGAAACACCATATATTTT. The V call is TRBV18, the J call TRBJ1-3; D is unclear. Between the trimmed V and J ends, which lost 3 bases and 0 bases, there was a span of 6 bases. This CDR3 spans 14 amino acids. Germline CDR1 KGHSH, CDR2 LQKENI.

The genes are TRBV27 and TRBJ2-1; the match to TRBD2 covers 12 bases. CDR1 and CDR2 (germline): MNHEY, SMNVEV (reference sequence). The CDR3 is made up of 17 amino acids. The trim removed 4 bases at V and 8 bases at J, leaving 12 bases unmatched. The CDR3 DNA follows: TGTGCCAGCAGTTCCTTAGCCACGGGACTAGCGGGCGATGAGCAGTTCTTC. Its protein product is CASSSLATGLAGDEQFF.

V usage is TRBV7-6 and J usage is TRBJ2-1; 13 bases are shared with TRBD2. The ends lost 5 bases at V and 8 bases at J; junction bases unmatched: 9. The CDR3 sequence is 16 residues long. The germline gives CDR1 SGHVS, CDR2 FNYEAQ. Written as DNA, the CDR3 is TGTGCCAGCAGCCTAAGGACTAGCGGGAGTTGGTATGAGCAGTTCTTC. It is translated as CASSLRTSGSWYEQFF.

The J gene is TRBJ2-5, the V gene TRBV5-5, with D hard to call. This CDR3 has 13 amino acids. The V end lost 4 bases, the J end lost 0 bases, and 7 bases lay between the germline ends. Looked up from germline, CDR1 is SGHKS and CDR2 is YYEKEE (reference sequence). The CDR3 coding sequence is TGTGCCAGCAGCCAATCAAACCAAGAGACCCAGTACTTC. Its translation is CASSQSNQETQYF.

V usage is TRBV19 and J usage is TRBJ2-7; D remains ambiguous. Germline V lookup: CDR1 LNHDA, CDR2 SQIVND (reference sequence). CDR3 length equals 14 residues. Trimming cost V 1 base and J 7 bases, with 14 bases left between them. The CDR3 DNA is TGTGCCAGTAGTATAGGATGGCAGGTGGAGGAGCAGTACTTC. Translated, it gives CASSIGWQVEEQYF.

The chain has TRBV7-8 and TRBJ2-4, with a tentative D call TRBD2 (6 bases). This CDR3 region has 13 residues. Germline V gene sequence: CDR1 SGHVS, CDR2 FQNEAQ. V dropped 2 bases and J dropped 8 bases, with 10 bases sitting between them. The CDR3 DNA reads as TGTGCCAGCAGCTTACTCGGAGGGGACATTCAGTACTTC. Its protein is CASSLLGGDIQYF. The full variable domain, its missing parts supplied by reference TRBV7-8 and TRBJ2-4, is GAGVSQSPRYKVAKRGQDVALRCDPISGHVSLFWYQQALGQGPEFLTYFQNEAQLDKSGLPSDRFFAERPEGSVSTLKIQRTQQEDSAVYLCASSLLGGDIQYFGAGTRLSVL.

V gene TRBV15 combines with J gene TRBJ2-7; 8 nucleotides match TRBD1. Germline V lookup: CDR1 LNHNV, CDR2 YYDKDF (reference sequence). The CDR3 is 17 residues long. V lost 0 bases and J lost 1; bases outside the gene matches: 8. In DNA, the CDR3 is TGTGCCACCAGCAGAGAGCTCCAAGGACAGGGTTCCTACGAGCAGTACTTC. Its translation is CATSRELQGQGSYEQYF.

The chain recombines TRBV4-1 with TRBJ1-1; unclear D gene. The CDR3 length is 14 residues. CDR1 is MGHRA and CDR2 is YSYEKL in the germline V gene. V shed 5 bases and J shed 0 bases, with 10 bases lying between them. For the CDR3, the DNA is TGCGCCAGCAGCGTTACCGCCCTGAACACTGAAGCTTTCTTT. Its translation is CASSVTALNTEAFF.

The CDR3 region is CASSPPAGAQWNEQFF. CDR3 DNA sequence: TGTGCCAGCTCACCACCGGCAGGGGCGCAGTGGAATGAGCAGTTCTTC. This chain uses TRBV18 with TRBJ2-1; TRBD1 might be the D (6 bases). The CDR3 consists of 16 residues. Germline V gene lookup returns CDR1 KGHSH and CDR2 LQKENI. The V and J ends lost 0 bases and 7 bases respectively, with 16 bases between them.

The V and J genes are TRBV27 and TRBJ2-4; TRBD2 agrees at 7 bases. In germline, CDR1 is MNHEY, CDR2 SMNVEV (reference sequence). This CDR3 has 18 amino acids. V lost 3 bases, J lost 1 base, and 12 bases stayed unmatched. The CDR3 DNA reads as TGTGCCAGCAGTTTGGGAGGGGCTAGCCCCACGGCCAAAAACATTCAGTACTTC. It encodes CASSLGGASPTAKNIQYF.

This chain links TRBV7-6 with TRBJ2-7, with 9 bases identical to TRBD1. The CDR3 loop spans 15 amino acids. The germline CDR1 and CDR2 sequences are SGHVS and FNYEAQ. V dropped 0 bases and J dropped 3; count of bases not matched to a gene: 3. The CDR3 DNA reads TGTGCCAGCAGCTTAGCCCCGACAGGGGGCTACGAGCAGTACTTC. It is translated as CASSLAPTGGYEQYF.

The table lists this clone with a few counts. This chain uses TRBV27 with TRBJ1-2; D call uncertain. The CDR3 is 13 residues long. The germline V and J ends were trimmed by 3 bases and 4 bases, with 9 bases remaining between them. Germline V gene sequence: CDR1 MNHEY, CDR2 SMNVEV (reference sequence). CDR3 nucleotide sequence: TGTGCCAGCAGTTTTGTTTCTTCCTATGGCTACACCTTC. It is translated as CASSFVSSYGYTF.